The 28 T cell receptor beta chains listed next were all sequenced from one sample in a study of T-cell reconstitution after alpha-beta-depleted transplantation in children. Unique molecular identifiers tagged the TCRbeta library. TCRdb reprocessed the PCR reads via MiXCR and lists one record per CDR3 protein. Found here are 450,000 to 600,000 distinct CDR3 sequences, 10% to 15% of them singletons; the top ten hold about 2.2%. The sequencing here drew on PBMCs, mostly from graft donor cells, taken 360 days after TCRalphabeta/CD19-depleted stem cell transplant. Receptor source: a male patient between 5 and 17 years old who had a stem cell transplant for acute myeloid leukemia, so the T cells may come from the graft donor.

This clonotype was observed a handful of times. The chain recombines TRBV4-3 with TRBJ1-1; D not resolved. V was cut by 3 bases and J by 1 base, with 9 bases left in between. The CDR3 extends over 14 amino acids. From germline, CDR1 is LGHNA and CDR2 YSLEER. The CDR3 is CASSQNIRNTEAFF. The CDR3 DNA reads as TGCGCCAGCAGCCAGAACATTAGGAACACTGAAGCTTTCTTT.

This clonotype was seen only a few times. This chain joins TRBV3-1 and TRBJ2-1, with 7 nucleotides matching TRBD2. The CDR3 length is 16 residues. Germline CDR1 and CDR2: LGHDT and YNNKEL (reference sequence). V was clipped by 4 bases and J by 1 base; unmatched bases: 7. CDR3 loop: CASSPSPGGSYNEQFF. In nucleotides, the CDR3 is TGTGCCAGCAGCCCCTCGCCCGGGGGGTCCTACAATGAGCAGTTCTTC.

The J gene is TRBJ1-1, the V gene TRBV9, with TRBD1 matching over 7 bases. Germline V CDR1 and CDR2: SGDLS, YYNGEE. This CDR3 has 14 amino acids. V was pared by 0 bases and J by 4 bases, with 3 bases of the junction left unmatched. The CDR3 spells CASSVGQGGTEAFF. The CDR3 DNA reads TGTGCCAGCAGCGTAGGGCAGGGGGGCACTGAAGCTTTCTTT.

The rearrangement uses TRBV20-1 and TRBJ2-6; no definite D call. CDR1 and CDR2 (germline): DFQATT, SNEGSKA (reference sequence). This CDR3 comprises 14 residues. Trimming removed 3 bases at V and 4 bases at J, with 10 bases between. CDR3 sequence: CSARRWSGANVLTF. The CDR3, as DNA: TGCAGTGCTAGGAGATGGTCCGGGGCCAACGTCCTGACTTTC.

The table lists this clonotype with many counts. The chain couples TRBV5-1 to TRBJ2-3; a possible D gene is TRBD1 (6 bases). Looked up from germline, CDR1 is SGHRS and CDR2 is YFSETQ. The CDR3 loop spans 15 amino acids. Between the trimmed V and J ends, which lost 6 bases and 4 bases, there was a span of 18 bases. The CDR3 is CASNLQGLGPDTQYF. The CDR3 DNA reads TGCGCCAGCAACCTACAGGGTCTGGGTCCAGATACGCAGTATTTT. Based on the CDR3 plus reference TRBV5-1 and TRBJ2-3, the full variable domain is KAGVTQTPRYLIKTRGQQVTLSCSPISGHRSVSWYQQTPGQGLQFLFEYFSETQRNKGNFPGRFSGRQFSNSRSEMNVSTLELGDSALYLCASNLQGLGPDTQYFGPGTRLTVL.

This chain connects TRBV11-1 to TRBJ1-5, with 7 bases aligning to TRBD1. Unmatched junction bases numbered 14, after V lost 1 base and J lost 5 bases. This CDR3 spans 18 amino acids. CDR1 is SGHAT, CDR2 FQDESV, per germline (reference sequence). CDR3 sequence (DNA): TGTGCCAGCAGCTTAGTGGGTGCGGCAGGGGGTACAGATCAGCCCCAGCATTTT. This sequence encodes CASSLVGAAGGTDQPQHF. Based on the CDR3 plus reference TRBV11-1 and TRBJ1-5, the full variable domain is EAEVAQSPRYKITEKSQAVAFWCDPISGHATLYWYRQILGQGPELLVQFQDESVVDDSQLPKDRFSAERLKGVDSTLKIQPAELGDSAMYLCASSLVGAAGGTDQPQHFGDGTRLSIL.

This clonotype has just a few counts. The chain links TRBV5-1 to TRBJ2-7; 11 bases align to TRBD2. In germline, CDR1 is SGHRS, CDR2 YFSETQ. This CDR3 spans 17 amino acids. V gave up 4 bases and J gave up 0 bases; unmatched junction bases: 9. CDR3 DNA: TGCGCCAGCAGCCAACCGAGTGGACTAGCGGGCTCCTACGAGCAGTACTTC. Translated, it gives CASSQPSGLAGSYEQYF.

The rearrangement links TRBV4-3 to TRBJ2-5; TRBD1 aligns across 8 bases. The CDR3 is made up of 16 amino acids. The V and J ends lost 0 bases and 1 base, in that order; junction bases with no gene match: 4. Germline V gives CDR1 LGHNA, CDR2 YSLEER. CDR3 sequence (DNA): TGCGCCAGCAGCCAAGATCGAGGGACAGGCCAAGAGACCCAGTACTTC. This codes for CASSQDRGTGQETQYF.

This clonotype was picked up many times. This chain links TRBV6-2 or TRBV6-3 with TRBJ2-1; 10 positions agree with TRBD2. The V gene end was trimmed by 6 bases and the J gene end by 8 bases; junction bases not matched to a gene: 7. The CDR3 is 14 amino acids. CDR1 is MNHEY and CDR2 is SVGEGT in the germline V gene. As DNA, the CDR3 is TGTGCCAGCAGGAAGGGACTAGCGTTCCATGAGCAGTTCTTC. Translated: CASRKGLAFHEQFF.

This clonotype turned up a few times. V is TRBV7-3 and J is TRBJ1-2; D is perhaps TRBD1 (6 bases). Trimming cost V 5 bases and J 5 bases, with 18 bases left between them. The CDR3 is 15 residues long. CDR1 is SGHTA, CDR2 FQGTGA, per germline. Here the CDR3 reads CASSPKGDPSYGYTF. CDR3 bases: TGTGCCAGCAGCCCAAAGGGGGACCCTTCTTATGGCTACACCTTC.

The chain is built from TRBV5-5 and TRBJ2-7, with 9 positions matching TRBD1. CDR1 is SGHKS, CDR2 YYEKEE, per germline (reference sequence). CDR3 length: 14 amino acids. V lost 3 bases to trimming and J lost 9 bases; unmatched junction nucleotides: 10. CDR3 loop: CASSSPGQGTGQYF. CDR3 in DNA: TGTGCCAGCAGCTCGCCGGGACAGGGAACCGGGCAGTACTTC.

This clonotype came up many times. The CDR3 loop is CASSSVFEETQYF. In DNA form, the CDR3 reads TGTGCCAGCAGCTCAGTATTTGAGGAGACCCAGTACTTC. The V gene is TRBV7-2, the J gene TRBJ2-5; D gene unclear. The CDR3 sequence is 13 residues long. Germline assignment: CDR1 SGHTA and CDR2 FQGNSA. V was clipped by 4 bases and J by 5 bases, with 11 bases between them.

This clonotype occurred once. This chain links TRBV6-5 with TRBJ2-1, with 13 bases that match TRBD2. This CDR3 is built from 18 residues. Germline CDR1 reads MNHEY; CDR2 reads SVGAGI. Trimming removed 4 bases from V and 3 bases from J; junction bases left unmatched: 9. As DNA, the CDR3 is TGTGCCAGCAGTTTCTTAACTAGCGGGAGGGCCTTCTACAATGAGCAGTTCTTC. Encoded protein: CASSFLTSGRAFYNEQFF.

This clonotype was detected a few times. For the CDR3, the DNA is TGTGCCAGCAGGCCTCGGGACAGGTCGTACGAGCAGTACTTC. Encoded protein: CASRPRDRSYEQYF. The V call is TRBV28, the J call TRBJ2-7, with TRBD1 matching over 8 bases. Per the germline V gene, CDR1 is MDHEN and CDR2 is SYDVKM. The V gene end was trimmed by 6 bases and the J gene end by 4 bases; junction bases not matched to a gene: 8. The CDR3 length is 14 residues.

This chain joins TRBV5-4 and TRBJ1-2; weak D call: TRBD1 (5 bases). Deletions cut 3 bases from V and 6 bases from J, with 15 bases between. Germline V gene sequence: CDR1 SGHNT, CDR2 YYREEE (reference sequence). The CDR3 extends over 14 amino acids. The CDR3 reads CASSSRTFWDGYTF. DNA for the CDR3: TGTGCCAGCAGCTCAAGGACATTCTGGGATGGCTACACCTTC.

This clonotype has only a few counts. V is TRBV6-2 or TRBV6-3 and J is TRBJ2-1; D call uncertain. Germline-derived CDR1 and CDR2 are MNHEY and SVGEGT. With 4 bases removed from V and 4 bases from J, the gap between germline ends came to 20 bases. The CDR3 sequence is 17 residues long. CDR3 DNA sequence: TGTGCCAGCAGTTCGACCTCTTCAAGTTTTCGGTACAATGAGCAGTTCTTC. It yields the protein CASSSTSSSFRYNEQFF.

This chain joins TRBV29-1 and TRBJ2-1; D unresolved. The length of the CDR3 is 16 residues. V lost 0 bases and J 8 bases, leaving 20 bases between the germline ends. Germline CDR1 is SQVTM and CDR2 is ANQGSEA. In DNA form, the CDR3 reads TGCAGCGTTGAAGAAGGCTCCCCCTCGCTTACAGATGAGCAGTTCTTC. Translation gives CSVEEGSPSLTDEQFF.

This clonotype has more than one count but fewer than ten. CDR3 in DNA: TGTGCCGGCCGGACAGACCGCACCGGGGAGCTGTTTTTT. Protein product: CAGRTDRTGELFF. The V and J genes are TRBV10-3 and TRBJ2-2; D perhaps matches TRBD1 (6 bases). The CDR3 length is 13 residues. Trimming removed 11 bases at V and 4 bases at J, with 14 bases between. Germline V lookup: CDR1 ENHRY, CDR2 SYGVKD.

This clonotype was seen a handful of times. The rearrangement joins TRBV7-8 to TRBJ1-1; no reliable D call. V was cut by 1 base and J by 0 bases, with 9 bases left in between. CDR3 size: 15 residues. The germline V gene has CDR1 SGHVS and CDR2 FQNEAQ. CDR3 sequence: CASSLVVVMNTEAFF. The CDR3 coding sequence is TGTGCCAGCAGCTTAGTGGTAGTAATGAACACTGAAGCTTTCTTT.

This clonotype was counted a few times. CDR3 coding DNA: TGCAGTGCTAGAGGGTCAGGGGGTGTTGATACGCAGTATTTT. This codes for CSARGSGGVDTQYF. The V call is TRBV20-1, the J call TRBJ2-3; 7 nucleotides match TRBD1. The V gene's germline CDR1 is DFQATT and CDR2 SNEGSKA (reference sequence). The CDR3 sequence is 14 residues long. The V and J ends lost 1 base and 6 bases, in that order; junction bases with no gene match: 7.

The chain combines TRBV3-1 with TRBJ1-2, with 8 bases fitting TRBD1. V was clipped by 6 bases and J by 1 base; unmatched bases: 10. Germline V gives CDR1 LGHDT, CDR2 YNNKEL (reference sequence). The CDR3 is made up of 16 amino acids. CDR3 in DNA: TGTGCCAGCAGTCGCGCAGGGGGCGACCATAACTATGGCTACACCTTC. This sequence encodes CASSRAGGDHNYGYTF.

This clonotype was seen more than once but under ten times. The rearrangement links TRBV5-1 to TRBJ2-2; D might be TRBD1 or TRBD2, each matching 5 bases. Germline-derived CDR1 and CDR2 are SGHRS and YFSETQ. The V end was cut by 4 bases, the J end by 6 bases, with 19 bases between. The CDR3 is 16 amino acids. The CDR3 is CASSQVGPNGAGELFF. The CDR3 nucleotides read TGCGCCAGCAGCCAAGTGGGACCCAACGGCGCCGGGGAGCTGTTTTTT.

CDR3 protein: CASSYGGGRAVYEQYF. CDR3 bases: TGTGCCAGCAGTTACGGTGGCGGGAGGGCCGTTTACGAGCAGTACTTC. The gene calls are TRBV6-2 or TRBV6-3 and TRBJ2-7, with TRBD2 matching 9 bases. J lost 4 bases, V lost 2 bases, and 9 bases had no gene match. Germline V gene lookup returns CDR1 MNHEY and CDR2 SVGEGT. This CDR3 has 16 amino acids.

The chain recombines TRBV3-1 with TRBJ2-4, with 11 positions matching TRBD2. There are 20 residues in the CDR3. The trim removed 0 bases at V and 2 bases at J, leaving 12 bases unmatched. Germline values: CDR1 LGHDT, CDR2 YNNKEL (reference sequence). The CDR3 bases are TGTGCCAGCAGCCAAGAACCGGGACTAGCGGCCCAAAGACCCAAAAACATTCAGTACTTC. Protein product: CASSQEPGLAAQRPKNIQYF.

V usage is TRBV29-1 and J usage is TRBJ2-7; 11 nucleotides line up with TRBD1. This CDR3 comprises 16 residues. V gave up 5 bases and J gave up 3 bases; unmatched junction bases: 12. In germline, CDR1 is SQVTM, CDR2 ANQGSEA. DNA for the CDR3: TGCAGCGTTTACTCAAGGACAGGGGGCGGACGCTACGAGCAGTACTTC. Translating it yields CSVYSRTGGGRYEQYF.

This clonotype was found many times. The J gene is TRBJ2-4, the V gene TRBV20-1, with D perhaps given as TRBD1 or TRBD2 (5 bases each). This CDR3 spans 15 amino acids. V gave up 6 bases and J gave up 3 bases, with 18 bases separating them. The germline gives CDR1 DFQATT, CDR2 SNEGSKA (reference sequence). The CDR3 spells CSAREAIAGKNIQYF. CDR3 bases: TGCAGTGCCAGGGAAGCTATTGCGGGCAAAAACATTCAGTACTTC.

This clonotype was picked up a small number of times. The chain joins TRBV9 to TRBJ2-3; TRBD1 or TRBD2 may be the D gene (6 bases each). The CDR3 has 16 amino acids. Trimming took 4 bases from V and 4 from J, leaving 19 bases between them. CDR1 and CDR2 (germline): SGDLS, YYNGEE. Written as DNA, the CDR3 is TGTGCCAGCAGCTCAAGTCCCCGGGGGCACCCAGATACGCAGTATTTT. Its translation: CASSSSPRGHPDTQYF.

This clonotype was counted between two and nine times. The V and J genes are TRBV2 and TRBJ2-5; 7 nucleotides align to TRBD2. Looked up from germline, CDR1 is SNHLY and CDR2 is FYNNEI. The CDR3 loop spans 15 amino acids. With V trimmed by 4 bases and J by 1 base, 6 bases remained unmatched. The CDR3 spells CASSVRPSGQETQYF. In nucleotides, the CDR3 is TGTGCCAGCAGTGTCAGGCCTAGCGGCCAAGAGACCCAGTACTTC.